The rows below give T cell receptor beta chains drawn from one sample of a study of OX40 agonist ivuxolimab in advanced cancers. Method: immunoSEQ multiplex PCR; TCRdb's copy keeps in-frame clones and lacks some. The repertoire includes over 85,000 clones, about 92% of them detected once, and around 0.27% sits in the top ten. The sequenced sample was CD4+ or CD8+ T cells sorted from blood, obtained in a trial of the OX40 agonist ivuxolimab. The receptors stem from an adult with an advanced solid tumor such as melanoma, head and neck, liver or kidney cancer. CDR3s include the opening cysteine and the closing phenylalanine or tryptophan. D genes are given only for firm matches. Size is omitted from some rows. Given values are once, few, many or a class for expanded clones.

-,TRBJ1-3,-,TRBV7-2,CASSLDSSGNTIYF,TGTGCCAGCAGCTTAGACTCCTCTGGAAACACCATATATTTT
-,TRBJ2-5,TRBD1,TRBV5-1,CASSPGQGADQETQYF,TGCGCCAGCAGCCCCGGACAGGGCGCCGACCAAGAGACCCAGTACTTC
-,TRBJ2-1,-,TRBV7-9,CASSSTPDTALYNEQFF,TGTGCCAGCAGCTCTACCCCGGACACTGCTCTCTACAATGAGCAGTTCTTC
-,TRBJ2-7,TRBD2,TRBV6-4,CASSPGGRSSEQYF,TGTGCCAGCTCACCGGGAGGTCGGTCAAGCGAGCAGTACTTC
-,TRBJ2-1,TRBD2,TRBV7-2,CASSAFSGGAGEQFF,TGTGCCAGCAGCGCCTTTAGCGGGGGGGCCGGTGAGCAGTTCTTC
-,TRBJ2-1,TRBD1,TRBV28,CASRTDRGGNEQFF,TGTGCCAGCAGAACGGACAGGGGTGGCAATGAGCAGTTCTTC
-,TRBJ2-7,-,TRBV5-4,CASSSDPVAHEQYF,TGTGCCAGCAGCTCGGACCCGGTCGCCCACGAGCAGTACTTC
-,TRBJ1-2,-,TRBV29-1,CSVRRGGSYGYTF,TGCAGCGTTCGAAGGGGAGGGTCCTATGGCTACACCTTC
-,TRBJ2-7,-,TRBV28,CASSLGGYGYEQYF,TGTGCCAGCAGCCTAGGGGGTTACGGCTACGAGCAGTACTTC
-,TRBJ1-1,-,TRBV5-4,CASRPLLSGGVRITEAFF,TGTGCCAGCAGACCCCTTCTCTCTGGAGGGGTAAGAATTACTGAAGCTTTCTTT
-,TRBJ1-2,-,TRBV7-9,CASSLEVGAKDGYTF,TGTGCCAGCAGCTTAGAAGTGGGGGCTAAGGATGGCTACACCTTC
-,TRBJ2-7,-,TRBV29-1,CSALGGRPSYEQYF,TGCAGCGCTCTAGGTGGTCGGCCCTCCTACGAGCAGTACTTC
-,TRBJ2-7,-,TRBV28,CASSPGWGSSYEQYF,TGTGCCAGCAGCCCCGGGTGGGGTAGCAGCTACGAGCAGTACTTC
once,TRBJ1-3,-,TRBV5-4,CASSQEGVTGSGNTIYF,TGTGCCAGCAGCCAAGAGGGAGTGACAGGCTCTGGAAACACCATATATTTT
-,TRBJ1-2,TRBD1,TRBV7-9,CASSSDRSYGYTF,TGTGCCAGCAGCTCGGACAGGAGCTATGGCTACACCTTC
-,TRBJ1-5,TRBD1,TRBV7-9,CASSPLPGQGNQPQHF,TGTGCCAGCAGCCCCCTCCCGGGACAGGGCAATCAGCCCCAGCATTTT
-,TRBJ1-1,-,TRBV19,CASTHRTDGNTEAFF,TGTGCCAGTACCCACAGGACAGACGGGAACACTGAAGCTTTCTTT
-,TRBJ2-1,TRBD2,TRBV7-9,CASSFKGRLAGANEQFF,TGTGCCAGCAGCTTTAAGGGAAGACTAGCGGGAGCAAATGAGCAGTTCTTC
-,TRBJ2-2,-,TRBV19,CASSQGRGFTGELFF,TGTGCCAGTAGTCAGGGAAGGGGCTTTACCGGGGAGCTGTTTTTT
-,TRBJ2-5,TRBD1,TRBV6-4,CASGQGGQETQYF,TGTGCCAGCGGACAGGGGGGTCAAGAGACCCAGTACTTC
-,TRBJ1-3,-,TRBV28,CASSLDRPMFSGNTIYF,TGTGCCAGCAGTTTAGACAGGCCCATGTTCTCTGGAAACACCATATATTTT
-,TRBJ1-5,-,TRBV6-1,CASSEERGRQPQHF,TGTGCCAGCAGTGAAGAAAGGGGCCGTCAGCCCCAGCATTTT